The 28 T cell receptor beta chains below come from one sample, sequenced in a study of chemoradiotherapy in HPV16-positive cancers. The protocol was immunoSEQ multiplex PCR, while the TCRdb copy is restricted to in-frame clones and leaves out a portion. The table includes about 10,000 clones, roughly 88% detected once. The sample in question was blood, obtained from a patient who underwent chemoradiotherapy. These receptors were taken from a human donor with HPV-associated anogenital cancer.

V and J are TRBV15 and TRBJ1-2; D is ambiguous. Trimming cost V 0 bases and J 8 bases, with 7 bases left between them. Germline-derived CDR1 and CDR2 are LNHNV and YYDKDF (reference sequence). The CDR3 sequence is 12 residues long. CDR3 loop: CATSRDSGGYTF. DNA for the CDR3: TGTGCCACCAGCAGAGATTCGGGCGGCTACACCTTC.

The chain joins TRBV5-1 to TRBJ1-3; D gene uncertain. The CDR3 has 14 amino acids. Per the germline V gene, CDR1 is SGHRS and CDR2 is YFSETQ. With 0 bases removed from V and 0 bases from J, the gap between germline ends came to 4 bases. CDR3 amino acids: CASSLENSGNTIYF. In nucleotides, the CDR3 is TGCGCCAGCAGCTTGGAGAACTCTGGAAACACCATATATTTT.

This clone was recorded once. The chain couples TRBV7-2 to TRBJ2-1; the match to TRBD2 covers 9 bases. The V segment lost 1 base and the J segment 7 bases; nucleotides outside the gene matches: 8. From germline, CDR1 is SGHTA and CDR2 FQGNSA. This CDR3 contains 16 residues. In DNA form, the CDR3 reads TGTGCCAGCAGCTTAGAGGGGACTAGCAGGAGAAATGAGCAGTTCTTC. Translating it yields CASSLEGTSRRNEQFF. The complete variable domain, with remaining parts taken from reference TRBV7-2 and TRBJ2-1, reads GAGVSQSPSNKVTEKGKDVELRCDPISGHTALYWYRQSLGQGLEFLIYFQGNSAPDKSGLPSDRFSAERTGGSVSTLTIQRTQQEDSAVYLCASSLEGTSRRNEQFFGPGTRLTVL.

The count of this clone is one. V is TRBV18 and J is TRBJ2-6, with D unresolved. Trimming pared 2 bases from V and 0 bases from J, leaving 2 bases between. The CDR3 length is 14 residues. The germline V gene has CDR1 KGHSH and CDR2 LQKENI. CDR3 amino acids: CASSPDSGANVLTF. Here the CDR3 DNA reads TGTGCCAGCTCACCAGACTCTGGGGCCAACGTCCTGACTTTC. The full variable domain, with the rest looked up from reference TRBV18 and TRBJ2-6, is NAGVMQNPRHLVRRRGQEARLRCSPMKGHSHVYWYRQLPEEGLKFMVYLQKENIIDESGMPKERFSAEFPKEGPSILRIQQVVRGDSAAYFCASSPDSGANVLTFGAGSRLTVL.

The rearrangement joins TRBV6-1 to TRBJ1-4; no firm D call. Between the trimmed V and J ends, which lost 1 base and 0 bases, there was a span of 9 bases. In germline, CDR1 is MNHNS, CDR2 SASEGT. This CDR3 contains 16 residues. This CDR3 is CASSEGSSATNEKLFF. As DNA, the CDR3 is TGTGCCAGCAGTGAAGGAAGCAGCGCAACTAATGAAAAACTGTTTTTT.

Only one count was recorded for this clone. The CDR3 is CASSQEPGRGSYNEQFF. In DNA form, the CDR3 reads TGCGCCAGCAGCCAAGAGCCAGGGAGGGGATCCTACAATGAGCAGTTCTTC. This rearrangement joins TRBV4-1 to TRBJ2-1; 7 nucleotides line up with TRBD2. The CDR3 contains 17 residues. Germline assignment: CDR1 MGHRA and CDR2 YSYEKL. Trimming took 0 bases from V and 1 from J; bases not matched to a gene: 6.

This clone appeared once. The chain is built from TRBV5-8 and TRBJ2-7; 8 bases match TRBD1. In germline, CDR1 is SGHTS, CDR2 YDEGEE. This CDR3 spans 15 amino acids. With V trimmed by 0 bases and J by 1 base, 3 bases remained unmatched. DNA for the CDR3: TGTGCCAGCAGCTTGGTACAGGGGGTTTCCTACGAGCAGTACTTC. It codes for CASSLVQGVSYEQYF.

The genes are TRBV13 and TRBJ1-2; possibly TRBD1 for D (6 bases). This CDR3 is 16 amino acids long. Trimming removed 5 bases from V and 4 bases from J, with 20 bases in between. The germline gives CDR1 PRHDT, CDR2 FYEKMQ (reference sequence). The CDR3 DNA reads TGTGCCAGCAGCATTAGGGGGAGCTGGTTAACCTATGGCTACACCTTC. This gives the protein CASSIRGSWLTYGYTF.

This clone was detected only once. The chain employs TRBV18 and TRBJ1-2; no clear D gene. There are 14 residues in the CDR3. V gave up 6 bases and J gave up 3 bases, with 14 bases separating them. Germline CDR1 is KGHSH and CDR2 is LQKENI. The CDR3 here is CASSPRENDYGYTF. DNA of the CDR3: TGTGCCAGCTCTCCGAGGGAGAATGACTATGGCTACACCTTC.

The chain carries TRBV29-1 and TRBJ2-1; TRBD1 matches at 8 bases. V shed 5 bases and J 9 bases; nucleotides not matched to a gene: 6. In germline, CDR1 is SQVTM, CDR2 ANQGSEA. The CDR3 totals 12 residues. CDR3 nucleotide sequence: TGCAGCGTTTCCTGGACAGGGATTGAGCAGTTCTTC. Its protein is CSVSWTGIEQFF.

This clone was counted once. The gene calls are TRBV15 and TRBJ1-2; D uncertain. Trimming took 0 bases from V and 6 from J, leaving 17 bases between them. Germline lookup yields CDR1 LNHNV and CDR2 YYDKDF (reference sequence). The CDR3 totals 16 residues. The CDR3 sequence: CATSRDYGEKRNGYTF. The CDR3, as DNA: TGTGCCACCAGCAGAGATTACGGGGAGAAGAGGAATGGCTACACCTTC.

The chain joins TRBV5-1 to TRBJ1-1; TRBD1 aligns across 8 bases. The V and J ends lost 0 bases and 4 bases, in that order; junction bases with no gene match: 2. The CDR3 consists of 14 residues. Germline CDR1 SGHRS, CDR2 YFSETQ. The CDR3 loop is CASSLVGQGTEAFF. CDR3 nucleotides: TGCGCCAGCAGCTTGGTAGGACAGGGCACTGAAGCTTTCTTT. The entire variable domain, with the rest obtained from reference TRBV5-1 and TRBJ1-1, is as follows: KAGVTQTPRYLIKTRGQQVTLSCSPISGHRSVSWYQQTPGQGLQFLFEYFSETQRNKGNFPGRFSGRQFSNSRSEMNVSTLELGDSALYLCASSLVGQGTEAFFGQGTRLTVV.

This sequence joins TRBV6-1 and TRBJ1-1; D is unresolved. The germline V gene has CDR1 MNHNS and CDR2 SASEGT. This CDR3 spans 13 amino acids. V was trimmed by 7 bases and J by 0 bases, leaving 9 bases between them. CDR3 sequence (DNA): TGTGCCAGCAACGTCCTAATGAACACTGAAGCTTTCTTT. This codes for CASNVLMNTEAFF.

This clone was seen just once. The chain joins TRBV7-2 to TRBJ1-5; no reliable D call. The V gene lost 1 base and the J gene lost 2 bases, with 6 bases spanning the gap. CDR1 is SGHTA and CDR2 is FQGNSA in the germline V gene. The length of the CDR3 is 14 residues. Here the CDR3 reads CASSLGQGNQPQHF. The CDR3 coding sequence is TGTGCCAGCAGCTTAGGGCAGGGCAATCAGCCCCAGCATTTT.

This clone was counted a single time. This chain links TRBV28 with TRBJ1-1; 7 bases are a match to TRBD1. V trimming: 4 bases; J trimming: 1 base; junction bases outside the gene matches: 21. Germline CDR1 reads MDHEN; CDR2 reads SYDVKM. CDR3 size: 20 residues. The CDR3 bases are TGTGCCAGCAGTTACTACCGGGACAGCCTTAAGGGGGAATGGAACACTGAAGCTTTCTTT. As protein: CASSYYRDSLKGEWNTEAFF.

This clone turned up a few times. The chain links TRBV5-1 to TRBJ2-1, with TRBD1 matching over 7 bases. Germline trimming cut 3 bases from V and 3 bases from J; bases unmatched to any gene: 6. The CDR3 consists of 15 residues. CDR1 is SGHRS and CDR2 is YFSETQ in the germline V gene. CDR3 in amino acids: CASSSDGTVYNEQFF. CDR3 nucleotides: TGCGCCAGCAGCTCGGACGGGACAGTCTACAATGAGCAGTTCTTC.

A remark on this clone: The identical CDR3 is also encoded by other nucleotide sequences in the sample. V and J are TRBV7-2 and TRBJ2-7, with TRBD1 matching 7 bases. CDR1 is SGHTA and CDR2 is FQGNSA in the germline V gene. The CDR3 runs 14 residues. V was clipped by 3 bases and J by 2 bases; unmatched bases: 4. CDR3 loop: CASSFGTATYEQYF. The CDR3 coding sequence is TGTGCCAGCAGCTTCGGGACAGCCACCTACGAGCAGTACTTC.

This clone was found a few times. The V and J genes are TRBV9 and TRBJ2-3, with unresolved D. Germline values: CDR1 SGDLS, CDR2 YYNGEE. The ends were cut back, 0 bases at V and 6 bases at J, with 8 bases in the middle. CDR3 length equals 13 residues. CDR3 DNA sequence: TGTGCCAGCAGCGTAGCGTTAGGCGATACGCAGTATTTT. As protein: CASSVALGDTQYF.

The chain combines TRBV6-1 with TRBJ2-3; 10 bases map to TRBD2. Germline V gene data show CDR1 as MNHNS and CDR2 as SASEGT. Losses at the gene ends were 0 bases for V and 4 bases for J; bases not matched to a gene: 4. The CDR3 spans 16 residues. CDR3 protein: CASSEAPTSGADTQYF. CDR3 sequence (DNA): TGTGCCAGCAGTGAAGCGCCCACTAGCGGGGCAGATACGCAGTATTTT.

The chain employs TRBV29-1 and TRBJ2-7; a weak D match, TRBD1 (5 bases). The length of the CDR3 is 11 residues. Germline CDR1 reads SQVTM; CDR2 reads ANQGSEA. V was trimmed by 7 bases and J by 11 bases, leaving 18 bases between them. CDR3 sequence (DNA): TGCAGCGCCGAAGTGGGGCAGGCTAAGTACTTC. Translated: CSAEVGQAKYF.

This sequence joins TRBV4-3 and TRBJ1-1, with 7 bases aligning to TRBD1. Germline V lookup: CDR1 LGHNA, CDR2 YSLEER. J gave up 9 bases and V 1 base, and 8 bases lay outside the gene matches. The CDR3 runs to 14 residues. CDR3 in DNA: TGCGCCAGCAGCCAAGTTGAGGGGGCAGAAAAAGCTTTCTTT. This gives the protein CASSQVEGAEKAFF.

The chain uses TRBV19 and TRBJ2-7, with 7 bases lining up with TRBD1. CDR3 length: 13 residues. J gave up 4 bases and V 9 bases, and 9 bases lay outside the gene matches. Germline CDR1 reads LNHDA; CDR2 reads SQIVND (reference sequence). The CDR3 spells CASGQARGYEQYF. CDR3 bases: TGTGCCAGCGGACAGGCTCGAGGATACGAGCAGTACTTC.

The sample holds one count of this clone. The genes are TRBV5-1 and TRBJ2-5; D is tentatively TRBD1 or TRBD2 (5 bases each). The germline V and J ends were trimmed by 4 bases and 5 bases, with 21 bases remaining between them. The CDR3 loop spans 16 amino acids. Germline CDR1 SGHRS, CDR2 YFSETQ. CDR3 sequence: CASSPEPGRHWETQYF. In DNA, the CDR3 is TGCGCCAGCAGCCCGGAACCGGGACGCCATTGGGAGACCCAGTACTTC.

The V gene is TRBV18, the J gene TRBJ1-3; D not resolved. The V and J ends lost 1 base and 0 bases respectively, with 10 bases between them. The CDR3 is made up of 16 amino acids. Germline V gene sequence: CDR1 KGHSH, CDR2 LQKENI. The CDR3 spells CASSPLPSDSGNTIYF. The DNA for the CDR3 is TGTGCCAGCTCACCACTTCCTTCAGACTCTGGAAACACCATATATTTT.

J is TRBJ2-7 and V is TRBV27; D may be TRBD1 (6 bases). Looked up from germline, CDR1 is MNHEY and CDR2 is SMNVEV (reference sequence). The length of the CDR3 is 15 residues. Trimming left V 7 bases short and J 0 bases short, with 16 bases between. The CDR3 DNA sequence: TGTGCCAGCAATACATACCCGACAGGCTCCTACGAGCAGTACTTC. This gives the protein CASNTYPTGSYEQYF.

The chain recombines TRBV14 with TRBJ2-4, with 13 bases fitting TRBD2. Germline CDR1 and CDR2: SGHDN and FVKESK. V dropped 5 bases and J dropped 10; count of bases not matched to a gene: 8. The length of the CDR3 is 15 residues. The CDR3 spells CASSKGLAGRAIQYF. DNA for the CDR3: TGTGCCAGCAGCAAGGGACTAGCGGGGAGAGCGATTCAGTACTTC.

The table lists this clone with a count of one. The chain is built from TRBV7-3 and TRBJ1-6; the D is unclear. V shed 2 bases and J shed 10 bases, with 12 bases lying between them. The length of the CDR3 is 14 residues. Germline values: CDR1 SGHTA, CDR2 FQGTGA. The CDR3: CASSLGPVSSPLHF. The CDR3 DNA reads TGTGCCAGCAGCTTAGGTCCCGTTAGCTCACCCCTCCACTTT.

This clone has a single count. Written as DNA, the CDR3 is TGTGCCACCAGCAGAGCCCCCAACTCCTACGAGCAGTACTTC. Protein sequence: CATSRAPNSYEQYF. The chain links TRBV15 to TRBJ2-7, with D unclear. V dropped 1 base and J dropped 0 bases, with 7 bases sitting between them. The CDR3 is made up of 14 amino acids. Germline CDR1 LNHNV, CDR2 YYDKDF (reference sequence).